The sample holds many counts of the clone carrying this T cell receptor beta chain. The antigen is not known. Time point: sample taken at primary tumor resection. From germline, CDR1 is SGHNT and CDR2 YENEEA. V was trimmed by 0 bases and J by 8 bases, leaving 10 bases between them. This CDR3 is 13 amino acids long. The entry originates in a study of spatial heterogeneity in lung cancer. Whole-study context: Strong correlation was found between tumor-region TCR transcript counts and a T cell module score from matched bulk RNA-seq.

Study-level findings and limits: Higher tumor mutation counts went along with higher counts of expanded intratumoral alpha and beta TCRs.

TCR cDNA molecules were tagged individually, and each one carried a unique molecular identifier. TCRdb used MiXCR to reprocess the 5' RACE reads, holding one entry per CDR3 protein. The sample contains 8,000 to 10,000 distinct CDR3 sequences, 8% to 9.5% of which appear only once. Here the sequenced sample was lung tumor tissue, taken at surgery. The V gene is TRBV11-3, the J gene TRBJ1-2; D gene uncertain. The sequence was collected from a female donor with early-stage non-small cell lung cancer. The CDR3 DNA is TGTGCCAGCAGCTTAGAGGCGGGTAGGGGCTACACCTTC. Amino acids: CASSLEAGRGYTF. The full variable domain, in which reference TRBV11-3 and TRBJ1-2 provide the parts outside the CDR3, is EAGVVQSPRYKIIEKKQPVAFWCNPISGHNTLYWYLQNLGQGPELLIRYENEEAVDDSQLPKDRFSAERLKGVDSTLKIQPAELGDSAVYLCASSLEAGRGYTFGSGTRLTVV.